This T cell receptor beta chain stems from a study of blood T cell repertoires in COVID-19 (dated by TCRdb to the early 2020s). Background on the whole study: The collaborator samples originated in the United States, Italy and Spain and spanned the acute and convalescent phases of COVID-19. The prospective study material was composed of cDNA or gDNA derived from T cells, B-cell-depleted T cells, or PBMCs. Subjects who had been exposed to COVID-19, were actively infected with it, or had recovered from it provided the deeply sampled blood TCRbeta repertoires that made up the dataset. The repertoires were made available in a free public database intended to serve as a resource for research on the immune response to SARS-CoV-2. Samples came from the ongoing ImmuneRACE study (first 160 participants) plus 1,254 subjects from 6 global collaborators. Nearly every sample came with metadata listing a de-identified subject ID, COVID-19 status, age in years and sex. Where HLA class I and class II types were available, the types were taken from metadata supplied by the sample provider, not from assay-based typing.

Participants in the prospective study were enrolled through a virtual design, were aged about 18 to 89 years, and lived in under 25 United States geographic areas. Cohort assignment in the prospective study relied on participant-reported clinical history from a screening survey and a study questionnaire. ImmuneRACE Cohort 3 recovered participants were defined by two consecutive negative NP/OP PCR tests, healthcare professional clearance, or symptom resolution. Mobile phlebotomists in the prospective study collected whole blood, serum and a nasopharyngeal or oropharyngeal swab from every participant. Prospective study participants could optionally give additional blood draws and questionnaires over a roughly two-month period. Before DNA extraction, prospective study blood samples were shipped either frozen or at room temperature. As for this clone: There is no known antigen for this receptor. It has no much larger one-base neighbor in the sample; base qualities were not kept.

The paper's findings and limits, for the study overall: How much clinical and demographic metadata was included differed by source and by participant, and the metadata was provided uncurated.

Cut back by 3 bases and 6 bases, the V and J ends lie 9 bases apart. The CDR3 contains 12 residues, cysteine and phenylalanine counted. CDR3 DNA only is kept here, 36 bases in frame from base 1. According to the germline V gene, CDR1 reads LGHNT and CDR2 reads FRNRAP. TCRbeta CDR3 regions were amplified from genomic DNA by means of the immunoSEQ Assay, a bias-controlled multiplex PCR. The authors' analysis ran thus. Nucleated cell counts per sample were estimated from amplification of reference gene primers within the assay. To quantify the absolute abundance of each unique TCRbeta CDR3 rearrangement, sequence reads were collapsed and filtered. For each sample, productive Simpson clonality was calculated as the square root of Simpson's diversity index across productive rearrangements. This is the immuneACCESS table as TCRdb keeps it, with only in-frame sequences that have V and J called. A part of the clones is gone; compared with another copy, unresolved V genes explain less than half, and the rest is unexplained. V and J calls and clone size are as listed in that table; D and trimming were resolved from the DNA. The sample records some 310,000 clones, roughly 90% of which are singletons. In total, the top ten clones hold around 9% of the sample.

The TCR sequence derives from a woman in her 30s who had recovered from COVID-19. The chain was built from TRBV12-5 and TRBJ2-7; the D gene is possibly TRBD2, with 5 bases matching. Input material: PBMCs or T cells enriched from blood (not recorded which). The DNA sequence follows: TGTGCTAGTGGTTTCGAGGGTTTCGAGCAGTACTTC. The resulting protein is CASGFEGFEQYF.